One and the same sample provided the 25 T cell receptor beta chains below, sequenced in a study of blood T cell repertoires in COVID-19. TCRdb's copy holds only in-frame clones and misses some; the assay was immunoSEQ multiplex PCR. In the table there are over 35,000 clones, about four fifths of which are singletons. The sample was peripheral blood. These receptors all come from a middle-aged man with active or convalescent COVID-19.

In DNA, the CDR3 is TGTGCCAGCATTCCAGCGGGGGTGACTACCGGGGAGCTGTTTTTT. Amino acids: CASIPAGVTTGELFF. V gene TRBV6-5 combines with J gene TRBJ2-2, with 8 bases that match TRBD2. Germline-derived CDR1 and CDR2 are MNHEY and SVGAGI. Unmatched junction bases numbered 9, after V lost 7 bases and J lost 5 bases. The CDR3 extends over 15 amino acids.

At least ten counts were recorded for this clone. The V and J genes are TRBV7-2 and TRBJ2-5, with 7 bases lining up with TRBD2. The germline V gene encodes CDR1 SGHTA and CDR2 FQGNSA. The CDR3 is made up of 16 amino acids. V lost 5 bases, J lost 2 bases, and 11 bases stayed unmatched. The CDR3 coding sequence is TGTGCCAGCAGCCTCATGGGATGGGGAGGGCAAGAGACCCAGTACTTC. Protein product: CASSLMGWGGQETQYF.

This clone was seen once. J is TRBJ1-6 and V is TRBV7-3; 7 bases map to TRBD1. V shed 3 bases and J 8 bases; nucleotides not matched to a gene: 1. Germline V gives CDR1 SGHTA, CDR2 FQGTGA. This CDR3 is built from 13 residues. This chain's CDR3 is CASSFTGDSPLHF. The CDR3 bases are TGTGCCAGCAGCTTTACAGGGGATTCACCCCTCCACTTT.

The chain carries TRBV7-2 and TRBJ2-7; TRBD2 aligns across 9 bases. CDR1 is SGHTA, CDR2 FQGNSA, per germline. V trimming: 5 bases; J trimming: 1 base; junction bases outside the gene matches: 15. CDR3 size: 18 residues. CDR3 region: CASSRGLALREGSYEQYF. CDR3 DNA sequence: TGTGCCAGCAGCCGGGGACTAGCTCTAAGGGAAGGGTCCTACGAGCAGTACTTC.

This sequence joins TRBV19 and TRBJ1-1, with a tentative D call TRBD1 (6 bases). The CDR3 sequence is 15 residues long. The V end was cut by 1 base, the J end by 4 bases, with 13 bases between. Germline CDR1 is LNHDA and CDR2 is SQIVND (reference sequence). DNA of the CDR3: TGTGCCAGTAGTATAGGGGACATCGGGGTCACTGAAGCTTTCTTT. Its translation is CASSIGDIGVTEAFF.

The genes are TRBV19 and TRBJ1-1; perhaps TRBD1 as D (5 bases). Germline assignment: CDR1 LNHDA and CDR2 SQIVND (reference sequence). V gave up 6 bases and J gave up 4 bases, with 15 bases separating them. This CDR3 contains 14 residues. CDR3 DNA: TGTGCCAGTAGCCTCGGGACGGGGGGCACTGAAGCTTTCTTT. Its protein product is CASSLGTGGTEAFF.

The rearrangement uses TRBV7-2 and TRBJ2-1; 9 positions match TRBD2. CDR3 size: 19 residues. Germline V gene sequence: CDR1 SGHTA, CDR2 FQGNSA. The V and J ends lost 0 bases and 7 bases, in that order; junction bases with no gene match: 16. The CDR3: CASSLAPGLAGRSRNEQFF. CDR3 nucleotide sequence: TGTGCCAGCAGCTTAGCCCCGGGGCTAGCGGGGAGGTCTAGGAATGAGCAGTTCTTC.

This clone occurred a few times. The CDR3 nucleotides read TGTGCCAGCAGCCTAGGACAGGGGGTTCAAGAGACCCAGTACTTC. It yields the protein CASSLGQGVQETQYF. V gene TRBV5-4 combines with J gene TRBJ2-5, with 10 bases that match TRBD1. The J segment lost 2 bases and the V segment lost 4 bases, leaving 5 bases of the junction unmatched. The CDR3 covers 15 residues. Germline V gives CDR1 SGHNT, CDR2 YYREEE (reference sequence).

V and J are TRBV6-2 or TRBV6-3 and TRBJ1-5; D gene unclear. V was shortened by 4 bases and J by 11 bases, with 15 bases between the two germline ends. This CDR3 has 13 residues. Germline-derived CDR1 and CDR2 are MNHEY and SVGEGT. This CDR3 reads CASSLSVILAQHF. The CDR3 DNA reads as TGTGCCAGCAGTTTGTCAGTCATTCTGGCCCAGCATTTT.

The V call is TRBV24-1, the J call TRBJ2-2; tentatively, D is TRBD2 (5 bases). V was shortened by 9 bases and J by 1 base, with 5 bases between the two germline ends. CDR3 length: 12 amino acids. Germline CDR1 is KGHDR and CDR2 is SFDVKD. In nucleotides, the CDR3 is TGTGCCACCGGAGGGAACACCGGGGAGCTGTTTTTT. Protein product: CATGGNTGELFF.

CDR3 residues: CASSFGLANYNEQFF. In DNA, the CDR3 is TGTGCCAGCAGCTTCGGACTAGCGAACTACAATGAGCAGTTCTTC. The chain joins TRBV7-9 to TRBJ2-1; 9 bases map to TRBD2. Germline V gene sequence: CDR1 SEHNR, CDR2 FQNEAQ (reference sequence). After removal of 3 bases from V and 3 bases from J, the junction contained 3 bases not matched to a gene. CDR3 length: 15 residues.

This clone was detected only a few times. The CDR3, as DNA: TGTGCCAGCAGTCTGGCAGGGAACACTGAAGCTTTCTTT. It is translated as CASSLAGNTEAFF. The chain carries TRBV2 and TRBJ1-1, with no clear D. This CDR3 is built from 13 residues. V gave up 5 bases and J gave up 1 base, with 8 bases separating them. Per germline, CDR1 SNHLY and CDR2 FYNNEI. The full variable domain, its missing parts supplied by reference TRBV2 and TRBJ1-1, is EPEVTQTPSHQVTQMGQEVILRCVPISNHLYFYWYRQILGQKVEFLVSFYNNEISEKSEIFDDQFSVERPDGSNFTLKIRSTKLEDSAMYFCASSLAGNTEAFFGQGTRLTVV.

This clone showed up just once. The chain joins TRBV6-2 or TRBV6-3 to TRBJ1-1, with D maybe TRBD1 (6 bases). Trimming cost V 4 bases and J 6 bases, with 9 bases left between them. The CDR3 is made up of 12 amino acids. CDR1 is MNHEY and CDR2 is SVGEGT in the germline V gene. Written as DNA, the CDR3 is TGTGCCAGCAGTTGGGAGGGGGCTGAAGCTTTCTTT. This encodes CASSWEGAEAFF.

The rearrangement uses TRBV6-1 and TRBJ2-7, with D hard to call. The CDR3 runs to 13 residues. The V gene's germline CDR1 is MNHNS and CDR2 SASEGT. V shed 3 bases and J shed 0 bases, with 6 bases lying between them. This CDR3 is CASSDNFSYEQYF. The CDR3 DNA sequence: TGTGCCAGCAGTGACAACTTCTCCTACGAGCAGTACTTC.

The V call is TRBV15, the J call TRBJ2-3, with 8 bases matching TRBD1. Germline V lookup: CDR1 LNHNV, CDR2 YYDKDF (reference sequence). V lost 5 bases to trimming and J lost 6 bases; unmatched junction nucleotides: 22. This CDR3 is built from 19 residues. Here the CDR3 reads CATSRTGKSQAQLRDTQYF. The CDR3 DNA reads as TGTGCCACCAGCCGGACAGGGAAGTCCCAAGCACAATTAAGGGATACGCAGTATTTT.

This chain connects TRBV30 to TRBJ2-1, with D tentatively TRBD2 (6 bases). The ends were cut back, 7 bases at V and 0 bases at J, with 13 bases in the middle. Germline V gives CDR1 GTSNPN, CDR2 SVGIG (reference sequence). The CDR3 has 14 residues. As DNA, the CDR3 is TGTGCCTCTACCTGGGGGGACTCCTACAATGAGCAGTTCTTC. It codes for CASTWGDSYNEQFF. Full variable domain (remainder filled in from reference TRBV30 and TRBJ2-1): SQTIHQWPATLVQPVGSPLSLECTVEGTSNPNLYWYRQAAGRGLQLLFYSVGIGQISSEVPQNLSASRPQDRQFILSSKKLLLSDSGFYLCASTWGDSYNEQFFGPGTRLTVL.

This chain links TRBV6-5 with TRBJ1-1, with TRBD1 as a possible D gene (5 bases). This CDR3 has 13 amino acids. V was pared by 6 bases and J by 3 bases, with 11 bases between. Germline CDR1 MNHEY, CDR2 SVGAGI. The CDR3 sequence is CASSHLGDTEAFF. The CDR3 coding sequence is TGTGCCAGCAGCCACCTAGGGGACACTGAAGCTTTCTTT.

The V and J genes are TRBV6-5 and TRBJ1-1, with D tentatively TRBD1 (5 bases). The ends were cut back, 6 bases at V and 1 base at J, with 12 bases in the middle. Germline V gene data show CDR1 as MNHEY and CDR2 as SVGAGI. The CDR3 contains 14 residues. In DNA, the CDR3 is TGTGCCAGCAGCGCGGGGACGGCGAACACTGAAGCTTTCTTT. The encoded protein is CASSAGTANTEAFF.

This clone was counted many times. V gene TRBV25-1 combines with J gene TRBJ2-7, with D perhaps TRBD2 (5 bases). This CDR3 comprises 16 residues. Trimming took 3 bases from V and 2 from J, leaving 17 bases between them. Germline loops: CDR1 MGHDK, CDR2 SYGVNS. The chain's CDR3 is CASSDPGLTGTYEQYF. DNA of the CDR3: TGTGCCAGCAGTGATCCCGGTTTGACGGGAACCTACGAGCAGTACTTC.

The rearrangement joins TRBV27 to TRBJ1-3; unclear D gene. Germline-derived CDR1 and CDR2 are MNHEY and SMNVEV (reference sequence). Deletions cut 0 bases from V and 6 bases from J, with 12 bases between. CDR3 length equals 15 residues. CDR3 residues: CASSLSSLISNTIYF. The CDR3 bases are TGTGCCAGCAGTTTATCGAGCCTGATTTCAAACACCATATATTTT.

J is TRBJ1-1 and V is TRBV7-6; maybe TRBD1 (5 bases). V lost 1 base to trimming and J lost 2 bases, with 17 bases between them. Germline V CDR1 and CDR2: SGHVS, FNYEAQ. The CDR3 consists of 17 residues. CDR3 nucleotides: TGTGCCAGCAGCTTAGTAACGGCGACAGCTATAAACACTGAAGCTTTCTTT. This sequence encodes CASSLVTATAINTEAFF.

The V gene is TRBV7-2, the J gene TRBJ2-2, with 8 bases identical to TRBD1. The CDR3 has 16 amino acids. Germline CDR1 and CDR2: SGHTA and FQGNSA. V dropped 5 bases and J dropped 3; count of bases not matched to a gene: 8. CDR3 DNA sequence: TGTGCCAGCAGCGCTTCCGGGACAGGCTACACCGGGGAGCTGTTTTTT. It translates to CASSASGTGYTGELFF. Based on the CDR3 plus reference TRBV7-2 and TRBJ2-2, the full variable domain is GAGVSQSPSNKVTEKGKDVELRCDPISGHTALYWYRQSLGQGLEFLIYFQGNSAPDKSGLPSDRFSAERTGGSVSTLTIQRTQQEDSAVYLCASSASGTGYTGELFFGEGSRLTVL.

The chain employs TRBV9 and TRBJ2-7; perhaps TRBD2 as D (6 bases). Trimming cost V 0 bases and J 4 bases, with 11 bases left between them. Germline lookup yields CDR1 SGDLS and CDR2 YYNGEE. The CDR3 covers 14 residues. The CDR3 DNA follows: TGTGCCAGCAGCGTAGGGCGGGATATATACGAGCAGTACTTC. Encoded protein: CASSVGRDIYEQYF.

The gene calls are TRBV28 and TRBJ2-1, with 8 bases fitting TRBD2. CDR3 size: 15 residues. V trimming: 3 bases; J trimming: 7 bases; junction bases outside the gene matches: 8. The germline CDR1 and CDR2 sequences are MDHEN and SYDVKM. The CDR3 DNA is TGTGCCAGCAGTTTTGAGCAAGCGGGAGATAATGAGCAGTTCTTC. Its translation is CASSFEQAGDNEQFF.

The chain couples TRBV2 to TRBJ1-2; tentative D call: TRBD1 (6 bases). Germline CDR1 SNHLY, CDR2 FYNNEI. The V end was cut by 3 bases, the J end by 5 bases, with 19 bases between. This CDR3 is built from 16 residues. The CDR3 reads CASSDLLGGTTYGYTF. CDR3 nucleotide sequence: TGTGCCAGCAGTGATCTGTTAGGGGGTACTACTTATGGCTACACCTTC.